This TCR beta chain was sequenced in a study of cytomegalovirus exposure and HLA in healthy donors. 13 Jbeta primers and 60 Vbeta primers were used for the PCR. The assay was immunoSEQ multiplex PCR, and TCRdb's table has in-frame clones only and misses some. Of fewer than 140,000 clones detected, about 71% appear once; the ten largest clones hold 0.6% to 1%. The study's findings and limits: Presence/absence analyses treated sequencing depth as roughly uniform across donors. 164 TCR beta chains were listed as cytomegalovirus-associated.

Germline V gives CDR1 LNHDA, CDR2 SQIVND (reference sequence). V shed 5 bases and J 2 bases; nucleotides not matched to a gene: 17. The CDR3 spans 20 residues. This clone was found a few times. What it recognizes is unknown. This TCR derives from a boy aged 5-17 years in good health and CMV-seronegative. Sequenced sample: PBMCs. J is TRBJ1-5 and V is TRBV19, with 11 bases that match TRBD1. The CDR3 nucleotides read TGTGCCAGTAGTCCTAGAGGACAGGGGGCGAGTTTATTAGGCAATCAGCCCCAGCATTTT. Protein: CASSPRGQGASLLGNQPQHF.